The 5 T cell receptor beta chains below all came from one sample that was sequenced in a study of blood T cell repertoires in COVID-19. Using immunoSEQ multiplex PCR, the repertoire was profiled, and TCRdb retains in-frame clones only, with some absent. The sample holds hundreds of thousands of clones, 80% to 90% seen once. Material for sequencing was peripheral blood. The receptors were sampled from a woman between 40 and 50 years old with active or convalescent COVID-19.

For the CDR3, the DNA is TGTGCCAGCGGGCGTACTAGCACAGATACGCAGTATTTT. This sequence encodes CASGRTSTDTQYF. The chain joins TRBV11-2 to TRBJ2-3; D remains ambiguous. Germline V lookup: CDR1 SGHAT, CDR2 FQNNGV. Trimming shortened V by 8 bases and J by 0 bases, and 9 bases separated the two germline ends. The length of the CDR3 is 13 residues.

The V call is TRBV25-1, the J call TRBJ2-1; 8 nucleotides align to TRBD1. J gave up 7 bases and V 3 bases, and 11 bases lay outside the gene matches. Looked up from germline, CDR1 is MGHDK and CDR2 is SYGVNS. The CDR3 runs 16 residues. The CDR3 region is CASSDPGQGRRNEQFF. CDR3 sequence (DNA): TGTGCCAGCAGTGACCCCGGACAGGGAAGAAGGAATGAGCAGTTCTTC. The whole variable domain, remainder taken from reference TRBV25-1 and TRBJ2-1, is EADIYQTPRYLVIGTGKKITLECSQTMGHDKMYWYQQDPGMELHLIHYSYGVNSTEKGDLSSESTVSRIRTEHFPLTLESARPSHTSQYLCASSDPGQGRRNEQFFGPGTRLTVL.

The table lists this clone with a count of one. The chain recombines TRBV9 with TRBJ1-4, with 8 bases that match TRBD1. The trim removed 0 bases at V and 7 bases at J, leaving 5 bases unmatched. CDR3 length: 15 residues. Germline V lookup: CDR1 SGDLS, CDR2 YYNGEE. The CDR3 DNA reads as TGTGCCAGCAGCGTAGGGACAGGGTCGAGTGAAAAACTGTTTTTT. Encoded protein: CASSVGTGSSEKLFF.

The V and J genes are TRBV30 and TRBJ1-5; D is unresolved. V dropped 5 bases and J dropped 4 bases, with 12 bases sitting between them. The CDR3 spans 13 residues. CDR1 is GTSNPN, CDR2 SVGIG, per germline (reference sequence). The CDR3, as DNA: TGTGCCTGGGGAGACAACCATAATCAGCCCCAGCATTTT. Protein product: CAWGDNHNQPQHF.

The chain recombines TRBV12-3 or TRBV12-4 with TRBJ2-1; 7 positions match TRBD1. J lost 10 bases, V lost 6 bases, and 9 bases had no gene match. This CDR3 comprises 13 residues. The CDR3 protein is CASRDGTATEQFF. In DNA form, the CDR3 reads TGTGCCAGCAGGGACGGGACAGCAACCGAGCAGTTCTTC.